The text below deals with one T cell receptor (beta chain). The antigen remains undetermined. It was with 60 Vbeta and 13 Jbeta primers that the PCR ran. TCRdb's copy holds only in-frame clones and misses some; the assay was immunoSEQ multiplex PCR. Among roughly 100,000 clones, 77% were seen once, and the ten largest hold roughly 9.6%. These data come from a study of cytomegalovirus exposure and HLA in healthy donors. Points from the study as a whole: Among the most significant clusters, several appeared linked to common viral pathogens in a later analysis.

Healthy bone marrow donors supplied every sample. Sequenced: PBMCs. The sequence was collected from a male donor in good health and CMV-seropositive.

The CDR3 region is CSAAEGREQFF. CDR3 bases: TGCAGTGCCGCGGAGGGCCGGGAGCAGTTCTTC. This rearrangement joins TRBV20-1 to TRBJ2-1, with TRBD2 as a possible D gene (6 bases). V dropped 6 bases and J dropped 10 bases, with 13 bases sitting between them. Germline V gives CDR1 DFQATT, CDR2 SNEGSKA (reference sequence). The CDR3 sequence is 11 residues long.